This T cell receptor beta chain was obtained from a study of T cells in tuberculosis. Noted time point: new active TB diagnosis, blood taken before or within 7 days of starting treatment. J was trimmed by 5 bases and V by 5 bases; bases with no gene match: 15. This CDR3 spans 17 amino acids. CDR1 SGHAT and CDR2 FQNNGV come from the germline V gene. Sequenced by immunoSEQ multiplex PCR; TCRdb stores in-frame clones only, minus some. This sample has 30,000 to 35,000 clones, with roughly nine tenths found just once. This clonotype was obtained from an adult with tuberculosis. The rearrangement joins TRBV11-2 to TRBJ2-7; 10 positions agree with TRBD2. Material: PBMCs, obtained at tuberculosis diagnosis. The CDR3 spells CASSPKVSGGPPNEQYF. The CDR3 bases are TGTGCCAGCAGCCCGAAAGTTAGCGGGGGGCCCCCCAACGAGCAGTACTTC.